This T cell receptor beta chain was sequenced during a study of vaccination and CD4 T cells after COVID-19. Study as a whole: Samples after vaccination came a median roughly ten weeks past dose two, ranging 14 to 241.

This clonotype qualifies as medium-sized. Its antigen is unidentified. Per the germline V gene, CDR1 is DFQATT and CDR2 is SNEGSKA (reference sequence). After removal of 1 base from V and 5 bases from J, the junction contained 13 bases not matched to a gene. CDR3 length: 17 residues. Sequencing of the DNA from cultured CD4+ T cells was carried out with the Oncomine TCR Beta short-read assay. TCRdb passed the PCR reads through MiXCR, listing each CDR3 protein once. The table shows around 18,000 distinct CDR3 sequences, with 36% occurring only once. The treatment denotes: approximately nine-day PBMC culture with coronavirus spike peptide pools or control peptides (ViraFEST assay). Fresh medium (containing IL-2) replaced half the medium on days 3 and 7.

The sequences come from CD4+ T cells from blood, cultured in vitro, collected before SARS-CoV-2 vaccination. The receptor was isolated from a human donor who received a COVID-19 vaccine. The rearrangement joins TRBV20-1 to TRBJ1-2; 10 bases match TRBD1. The CDR3 DNA follows: TGCAGTGCTAGAGTCCGAAGTCAGGACAGGGGGTCTTATGGCTACACCTTC. This translates into CSARVRSQDRGSYGYTF.